A single count supports the clone carrying this T cell receptor beta chain. This sample was included in a study of blood T cell repertoires in COVID-19. Under the authors' procedure: Amplification of reference gene primers was used by the study to estimate nucleated cell counts. TCRdb keeps only in-frame clones here, not all; method: immunoSEQ multiplex PCR. From that table come the V and J calls and clone size; the DNA was used to work out D and trimming. The sample carries over 60,000 clones, about 91% recorded once. This CDR3 has 14 amino acids. V was clipped by 2 bases and J by 3 bases; unmatched bases: 3. The germline V gene encodes CDR1 MNHEY and CDR2 SVGAGI.

The source material was peripheral blood. The chain links TRBV6-5 to TRBJ1-1; 7 bases align to TRBD1. This clonotype was sampled from a man at least 80 years old with acute or convalescent COVID-19. The CDR3 coding sequence is TGTGCCAGCAGTTACGGGACAGCCTACACTGAAGCTTTCTTT. Translated: CASSYGTAYTEAFF.